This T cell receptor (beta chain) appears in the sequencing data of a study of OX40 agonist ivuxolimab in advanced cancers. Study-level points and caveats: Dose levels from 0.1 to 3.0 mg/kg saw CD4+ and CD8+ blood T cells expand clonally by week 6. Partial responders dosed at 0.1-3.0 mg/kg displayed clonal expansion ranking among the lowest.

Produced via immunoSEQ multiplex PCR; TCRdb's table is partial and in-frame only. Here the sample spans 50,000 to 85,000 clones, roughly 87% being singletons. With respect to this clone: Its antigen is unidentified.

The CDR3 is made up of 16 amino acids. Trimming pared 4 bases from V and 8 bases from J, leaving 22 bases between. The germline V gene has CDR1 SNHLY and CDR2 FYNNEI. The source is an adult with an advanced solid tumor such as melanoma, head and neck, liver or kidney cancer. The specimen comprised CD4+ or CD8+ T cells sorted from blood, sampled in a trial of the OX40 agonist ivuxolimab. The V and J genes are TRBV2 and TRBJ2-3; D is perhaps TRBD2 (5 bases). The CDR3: CASSGHPAVGYLTQYF. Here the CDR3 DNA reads TGTGCCAGCAGTGGGCACCCAGCGGTTGGGTATCTTACGCAGTATTTT.